Below are 22 T cell receptor beta chains sequenced from a single sample in a study of T cells in tuberculosis. Only in-frame clones appear in the TCRdb table, and some are missing; sequencing was by immunoSEQ multiplex PCR. The data contain about 58,000 clones, 88% of them seen just once; the ten biggest clones take up 20% to 25%. Sorting used thawed, overnight-rested PBMC stained with anti-CD3, a viability dye and GMM-loaded CD1B tetramer. The CD1B tetramers carried C32 glucose monomycolate purified from Rhodococcus equi. Sequenced input: CD1b-GMM tetramer-negative cells sorted from PBMCs. The receptor set was obtained from an adult woman with latent tuberculosis.

The chain recombines TRBV7-9 with TRBJ1-2; 8 bases agree with TRBD1. CDR1 is SEHNR and CDR2 is FQNEAQ in the germline V gene (reference sequence). The ends lost 10 bases at V and 6 bases at J; junction bases unmatched: 10. CDR3 length: 13 amino acids. The CDR3 DNA reads TGTGCCATTGGGGACAGGAACGATAATGGCTACACCTTC. Translation: CAIGDRNDNGYTF.

The chain joins TRBV5-1 to TRBJ1-4, with 7 bases fitting TRBD1. The V gene end was trimmed by 0 bases and the J gene end by 0 bases; junction bases not matched to a gene: 2. Germline V gives CDR1 SGHRS, CDR2 YFSETQ. CDR3 length: 16 residues. CDR3 in amino acids: CASSLGDRATNEKLFF. In DNA form, the CDR3 reads TGCGCCAGCAGCTTGGGCGACAGGGCAACTAATGAAAAACTGTTTTTT.

V and J are TRBV5-4 and TRBJ1-2; 7 bases agree with TRBD1. Trimming at V came to 4 bases and at J to 3 bases, leaving 3 bases not matched to a gene. The germline CDR1 and CDR2 sequences are SGHNT and YYREEE (reference sequence). CDR3 size: 13 residues. The DNA of the CDR3 is TGTGCCAGCAGCCGAGGGGGCGACTATGGCTACACCTTC. Translated, it gives CASSRGGDYGYTF.

J is TRBJ1-1 and V is TRBV6-5; D possibly corresponds to TRBD1 (6 bases). Germline V lookup: CDR1 MNHEY, CDR2 SVGAGI. The CDR3 extends over 12 amino acids. The ends were cut back, 2 bases at V and 11 bases at J, with 12 bases in the middle. The CDR3, as DNA: TGTGCCAGCAGTTACCCGGGGAGGGGGGCTTTCTTT. It specifies CASSYPGRGAFF.

This rearrangement joins TRBV28 to TRBJ1-1; weak D call: TRBD1 (6 bases). Per the germline V gene, CDR1 is MDHEN and CDR2 is SYDVKM. Trimming left V 5 bases short and J 1 base short, with 11 bases between. This CDR3 is built from 14 residues. The CDR3 DNA follows: TGTGCCAGCAGTCTGACAGGAACGAACACTGAAGCTTTCTTT. As protein: CASSLTGTNTEAFF.

This chain joins TRBV2 and TRBJ2-7; 7 bases agree with TRBD1. This CDR3 has 13 amino acids. V lost 10 bases, J lost 6 bases, and 12 bases stayed unmatched. CDR1 and CDR2 (germline): SNHLY, FYNNEI. The DNA of the CDR3 is TGTGCCACACAAGGGACCGCAGGGGGCGAGCAGTACTTC. Its translation: CATQGTAGGEQYF.

The table lists this clone with a count of one. This chain links TRBV14 with TRBJ2-2; TRBD1 aligns across 7 bases. Germline values: CDR1 SGHDN, CDR2 FVKESK. The CDR3 runs 16 residues. V lost 1 base, J lost 2 bases, and 4 bases stayed unmatched. CDR3 in amino acids: CASSQGQGVNTGELFF. CDR3 coding DNA: TGTGCCAGCAGCCAAGGACAGGGAGTAAACACCGGGGAGCTGTTTTTT.

CDR3 protein: CASSYGTDTQYF. The CDR3 DNA follows: TGTGCCAGCAGCTACGGCACAGATACGCAGTATTTT. V usage is TRBV27 and J usage is TRBJ2-3; D not certain. This CDR3 is built from 12 residues. The germline V and J ends were trimmed by 6 bases and 1 base, with 5 bases remaining between them. CDR1 and CDR2 from the germline V gene are MNHEY and SMNVEV (reference sequence).

The gene calls are TRBV5-1 and TRBJ2-7, with D unresolved. V was trimmed by 1 base and J by 2 bases, leaving 13 bases between them. CDR3 length: 15 amino acids. Looked up from germline, CDR1 is SGHRS and CDR2 is YFSETQ. DNA for the CDR3: TGCGCCAGCAGCTTGAAGGCAGGCGCACCCTACGAGCAGTACTTC. It translates to CASSLKAGAPYEQYF.

The chain employs TRBV7-2 and TRBJ2-7; 14 bases match TRBD2. This CDR3 region has 15 residues. Germline values: CDR1 SGHTA, CDR2 FQGNSA. Trimming cost V 5 bases and J 4 bases; bases outside gene matches: 4. This CDR3 is CASSATSGGGYEQYF. As DNA, the CDR3 is TGTGCCAGCAGCGCGACTAGCGGGGGGGGGTACGAGCAGTACTTC.

The chain joins TRBV7-9 to TRBJ1-2; D is undetermined. The V and J ends lost 5 bases and 0 bases respectively, with 16 bases between them. Per germline, CDR1 SEHNR and CDR2 FQNEAQ (reference sequence). CDR3 length: 16 residues. For the CDR3, the DNA is TGTGCCAGCAGCCCCCCCACCGGGGAAGCTAACTATGGCTACACCTTC. Encoded protein: CASSPPTGEANYGYTF.

The CDR3 DNA is TGTGCCAGCAGCCAACGGACACTCCAAGAGACCCAGTACTTC. Protein sequence: CASSQRTLQETQYF. This chain uses TRBV5-6 with TRBJ2-5, with a weak D call TRBD1 (5 bases). Trimming took off 4 bases at V and 1 base at J, with 11 bases between the two ends. The germline gives CDR1 SGHDT, CDR2 YYEEEE. The CDR3 runs to 14 residues.

The J gene is TRBJ1-3, the V gene TRBV5-1, with TRBD1 as a possible D gene (5 bases). Germline V gene data show CDR1 as SGHRS and CDR2 as YFSETQ. The V end was cut by 1 base, the J end by 0 bases, with 8 bases between. The CDR3 runs to 15 residues. For the CDR3, the DNA is TGCGCCAGCAGCTTGTGGGGGGGCTCTGGAAACACCATATATTTT. Protein sequence: CASSLWGGSGNTIYF.

The CDR3 loop is CASSVVAGGQYEQFF. The CDR3 DNA sequence: TGTGCCAGCAGCGTCGTTGCGGGGGGGCAGTATGAGCAGTTCTTC. V usage is TRBV7-2 and J usage is TRBJ2-1; 9 bases fit TRBD2. The junction had 10 bases not matched to a gene; V was cut back by 5 bases and J by 8 bases. Germline CDR1 SGHTA, CDR2 FQGNSA. This CDR3 is 15 amino acids long. The complete variable domain, with remaining parts taken from reference TRBV7-2 and TRBJ2-1, reads GAGVSQSPSNKVTEKGKDVELRCDPISGHTALYWYRQSLGQGLEFLIYFQGNSAPDKSGLPSDRFSAERTGGSVSTLTIQRTQQEDSAVYLCASSVVAGGQYEQFFGPGTRLTVL.

This chain links TRBV5-1 with TRBJ2-6; D is ambiguous. The CDR3 consists of 15 residues. V was cut by 4 bases and J by 0 bases, with 8 bases left in between. Germline V gene data show CDR1 as SGHRS and CDR2 as YFSETQ. CDR3 in DNA: TGCGCCAGCAGCCCCCCACTCTCTGGGGCCAACGTCCTGACTTTC. Its protein product is CASSPPLSGANVLTF.

A few counts support this clone. The genes are TRBV2 and TRBJ2-2, with TRBD2 as a possible D gene (6 bases). The CDR3 length is 14 residues. The V gene lost 10 bases and the J gene lost 4 bases, with 16 bases spanning the gap. From germline, CDR1 is SNHLY and CDR2 FYNNEI. This chain's CDR3 is CANRRDLGTGELFF. The CDR3 DNA reads as TGTGCCAACCGTCGGGACTTAGGCACCGGGGAGCTGTTTTTT.

The chain combines TRBV19 with TRBJ2-7; 10 bases match TRBD1. Trimming cost V 4 bases and J 0 bases; bases outside gene matches: 6. The CDR3 loop spans 16 amino acids. CDR1 and CDR2 (germline): LNHDA, SQIVND (reference sequence). CDR3: CASSRGRDRGSYEQYF. The CDR3 coding sequence is TGTGCCAGTAGTAGGGGCCGGGACAGGGGCTCCTACGAGCAGTACTTC.

The chain uses TRBV5-1 and TRBJ1-4, with 9 bases identical to TRBD1. V was pared by 4 bases and J by 6 bases, with 7 bases of the junction left unmatched. The CDR3 extends over 15 amino acids. CDR1 and CDR2 from the germline V gene are SGHRS and YFSETQ. CDR3 DNA: TGCGCCAGCAGCAAACAGACAGGGGGAGATGAAAAACTGTTTTTT. Its protein is CASSKQTGGDEKLFF.

The chain recombines TRBV15 with TRBJ2-5; the match to TRBD1 covers 7 bases. The end of the DNA fits TRBJ2-7 better, so the J call may be wrong. The CDR3 contains 14 residues. Germline V CDR1 and CDR2: LNHNV, YYDKDF (reference sequence). DNA for the CDR3: TGTGCCACCAGCAGGGGACAGCTCTCCTACGAGCAGTACTTC. Its translation: CATSRGQLSYEQYF.

V gene TRBV4-2 combines with J gene TRBJ2-1, with TRBD2 identical over 11 bases. Trimming at V came to 3 bases and at J to 2 bases, leaving 6 bases not matched to a gene. The V gene's germline CDR1 is LGHNA and CDR2 YNFKEQ. CDR3 length: 17 residues. This CDR3 reads CASSQELAGATYNEQFF. The CDR3 region has the DNA TGTGCCAGCAGCCAGGAACTAGCGGGAGCCACCTACAATGAGCAGTTCTTC.

The chain is built from TRBV15 and TRBJ1-1, with 7 bases lining up with TRBD1. CDR1 is LNHNV, CDR2 YYDKDF, per germline (reference sequence). The CDR3 consists of 16 residues. V shed 2 bases, J shed 0 bases, and the junction held 6 bases outside the gene matches. The chain's CDR3 is CATSRPSGGVNTEAFF. In nucleotides, the CDR3 is TGTGCCACCAGCAGACCGTCAGGGGGAGTGAACACTGAAGCTTTCTTT.

The rearrangement uses TRBV5-8 and TRBJ2-7; D possibly corresponds to TRBD2 (6 bases). Trimming removed 4 bases from V and 1 base from J, with 12 bases in between. Looked up from germline, CDR1 is SGHTS and CDR2 is YDEGEE. The CDR3 is made up of 14 amino acids. CDR3 amino acids: CASSGTQFSYEQYF. CDR3 sequence (DNA): TGTGCCAGCAGCGGGACTCAGTTTTCCTACGAGCAGTACTTC.